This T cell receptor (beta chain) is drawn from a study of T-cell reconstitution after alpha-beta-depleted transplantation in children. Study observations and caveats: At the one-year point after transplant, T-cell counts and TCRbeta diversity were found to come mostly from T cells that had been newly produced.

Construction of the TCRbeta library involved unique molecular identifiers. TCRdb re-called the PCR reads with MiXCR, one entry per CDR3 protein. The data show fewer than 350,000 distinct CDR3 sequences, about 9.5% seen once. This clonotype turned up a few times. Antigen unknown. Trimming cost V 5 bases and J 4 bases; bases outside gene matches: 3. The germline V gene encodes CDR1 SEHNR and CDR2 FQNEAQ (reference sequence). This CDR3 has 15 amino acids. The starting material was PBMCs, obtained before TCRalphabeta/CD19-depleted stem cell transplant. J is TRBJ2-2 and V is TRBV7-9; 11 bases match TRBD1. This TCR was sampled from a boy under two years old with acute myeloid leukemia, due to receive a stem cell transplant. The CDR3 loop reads CASSTGTGGTGELFF. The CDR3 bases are TGTGCCAGCAGCACCGGGACAGGGGGCACCGGGGAGCTGTTTTTT.